Included here is one TCR beta chain sequence, with context. Its specificity is unknown. This sequence may be a read error, since a much larger clone differs from it by one base. This sample was taken from a study of response to subunit inactivated influenza vaccine. General observations from the study: The authors suggested that few new T cells are recruited per seasonal influenza vaccination.

MiXCR, applied by TCRdb to the RT-PCR reads, yields one record per CDR3 protein. Of approximately 490,000 distinct CDR3 sequences listed, approximately 7.3% are singletons. This receptor was obtained from a man aged 50 to 69 who received an inactivated influenza vaccine. The sequencing here drew on PBMCs from blood, taken less than 30 months after vaccination.

This CDR3 is CSSSQETGRVSYEQYF. For the CDR3, the DNA is TGTTCCAGCAGCCAAGAAACAGGGAGGGTCTCCTACGAGCAGTACTTC. The chain uses TRBV3-1 and TRBJ2-7; TRBD2 might be the D (7 bases). CDR1 and CDR2 (germline): LGHDT, YNNKEL (reference sequence). CDR3 size: 16 residues.